A selection of T cell receptor beta chains follows, all from one sample in a study of T-cell memory formation after mild COVID-19. One entry per CDR3 protein results from TCRdb running MiXCR on the 5' RACE reads. This table holds 180,000 or so distinct CDR3 sequences, 11% found once. The sample consisted of PBMCs or a T cell subset sorted from them (not recorded which). Receptor source: a man aged 18 to 29 who had mild COVID-19 (a few samples of this study predate the infection). Cell type and time point are not known. The CDR3 runs from the conserved cysteine through the conserved F or W. D genes are given only for firm matches. Part of the rows lack a size; the others show once, few, many or a class for expanded clones.

V	size	J	D	DNA	CDR3
TRBV24-1	few	TRBJ2-3	.	TGTGCCACCAGTGATTGGGGCGGGGATACGCAGTATTTT	CATSDWGGDTQYF
TRBV5-1	many	TRBJ1-1	TRBD1	TGCGCCAGCAGCTTGGACAGGGGTAACACTGAAGCTTTCTTT	CASSLDRGNTEAFF
TRBV5-5	.	TRBJ1-5	.	TGTGCCAGCGGCACGAGCACCAGTCTGAATCAGCCCCAGCATTTT	CASGTSTSLNQPQHF
TRBV11-2	few	TRBJ2-1	TRBD2	TGTGCCAGCAGCGCCCTTCGCGGGGGGACCGTTTATGAGCAGTTCTTC	CASSALRGGTVYEQFF
TRBV6-4	.	TRBJ1-5	.	TGTGCCAGCAGTGACATCGGCAGGGTAGGATGCGGCAATCAGCCCCAGCATTTT	CASSDIGRVGCGNQPQHF
TRBV7-2	.	TRBJ2-2	.	TGTGCCAGCAGCTTAGACCCCCACACCGGGGAGCTGTTTTTT	CASSLDPHTGELFF
TRBV7-2	.	TRBJ1-5	TRBD1	TGTGCCAGCAGGACAGGGGGCGGCAATCAGCCCCAGCATTTT	CASRTGGGNQPQHF
TRBV3-1	.	TRBJ1-6	.	TGTGCCAGCGGAGGGGATTCACCCCTCCACTTT	CASGGDSPLHF
TRBV6-4	.	TRBJ2-6	.	TGTGCCAGCAGTGACTCCTCTCTGGGGGCCAACGTCCTGACTTTC	CASSDSSLGANVLTF
TRBV20-1	.	TRBJ2-2	TRBD2	TGCAGTGCTAGGGGACTAGCGGGGGGCGGTAACACCGGGGAGCTGTTTTTT	CSARGLAGGGNTGELFF
TRBV7-9	.	TRBJ2-1	.	TGTGCCAGCAGCGTAAGGGTGGCCGGATCGAATGAGCAGTTCTTC	CASSVRVAGSNEQFF
TRBV4-1	few	TRBJ1-2	.	TGCGCCAGCAGCCAAGGGTTCGGAGGGACTGGCTACACCTTC	CASSQGFGGTGYTF
TRBV4-3	few	TRBJ1-3	.	TGCGCCAGCAGCCAGTTATCTACTGGAAACACCATATATTTT	CASSQLSTGNTIYF
TRBV4-1	.	TRBJ1-1	.	TGCGCCAGCAGCCAAGATAAGAAGGGGAGGGCTTTCTTT	CASSQDKKGRAFF
TRBV5-6	.	TRBJ2-3	.	TGTGCCAGCAGCCTAATCAGGGAAGATACGCAGTATTTT	CASSLIREDTQYF
TRBV20-1	.	TRBJ2-5	.	TGCAGTGCGCTAAGAGTGGGGGGCCGAGAGACCCAGTACTTC	CSALRVGGRETQYF